The 26 T cell receptor beta chains listed next were all sequenced from one sample in a study of CD8+ T cells in alopecia areata (dated by TCRdb to 2016 to 2018). The sample's treatment or condition label, decoded: oral pan-JAK inhibitor, 5-10 mg twice daily. Preparation of the library involved the immunoSEQ multiplex PCR assay. RNA was extracted from all samples and reverse transcribed into cDNA, which served as template for TCR sequencing. Sourced from immuneACCESS, this table was stored by TCRdb with only in-frame sequences that have V and J called. A share of the clones is absent; for the studies checked, an unresolved V gene accounts for under half, and the remainder has no known explanation. This sample gives approximately 210,000 clones in total; roughly 70% of them show up just once. Approximately 1.3% of the sample goes to the ten largest clones. The starting material was CD4+ T cells sorted from blood, obtained at roughly week 49, from a patient treated with tofacitinib. The receptors derive from a human donor with alopecia areata.

The chain uses TRBV5-6 and TRBJ2-7; unclear D gene. Between the trimmed V and J ends, which lost 5 bases and 2 bases, there was a span of 14 bases. Germline V gene lookup returns CDR1 SGHDT and CDR2 YYEEEE. The length of the CDR3 is 14 residues. The DNA for the CDR3 is TGTGCCAGCAGGCAAACCCGGTCCCCCTACGAGCAGTACTTC. This encodes CASRQTRSPYEQYF.

In DNA form, the CDR3 reads TGTGCCAGCAGCTTACGACCTACGAGCGAGTCTGAAAAACTGTTTTTT. It translates to CASSLRPTSESEKLFF. The chain is built from TRBV7-8 and TRBJ1-4; no clear D gene. This CDR3 is 16 amino acids long. Germline-derived CDR1 and CDR2 are SGHVS and FQNEAQ. V was pared by 2 bases and J by 7 bases, with 17 bases between.

The chain is built from TRBV2 and TRBJ2-5; D is unresolved. Trimming took off 8 bases at V and 4 bases at J, with 5 bases between the two ends. This CDR3 has 10 amino acids. Germline CDR1 reads SNHLY; CDR2 reads FYNNEI. The CDR3 coding sequence is TGTGCCAGCGGAAGAGAGACCCAGTACTTC. Its protein is CASGRETQYF.

This clone appeared a few times. The rearrangement joins TRBV6-5 to TRBJ1-1, with unresolved D. Trimming took off 0 bases at V and 6 bases at J, with 11 bases between the two ends. The germline CDR1 and CDR2 sequences are MNHEY and SVGAGI. There are 14 residues in the CDR3. As DNA, the CDR3 is TGTGCCAGCAGTTACTCGGCTTTATTAGCTGAAGCTTTCTTT. It translates to CASSYSALLAEAFF.

The V and J genes are TRBV29-1 and TRBJ2-1, with D maybe TRBD1 (6 bases). This CDR3 has 13 amino acids. Germline values: CDR1 SQVTM, CDR2 ANQGSEA. V was clipped by 8 bases and J by 7 bases, with 18 bases between them. CDR3 sequence: CSCRRTERNEQFF. CDR3 nucleotide sequence: TGCAGCTGTAGGAGGACAGAAAGAAATGAGCAGTTCTTC.

The chain uses TRBV18 and TRBJ2-3; D call uncertain. From germline, CDR1 is KGHSH and CDR2 LQKENI. The CDR3 runs 14 residues. With 1 base removed from V and 3 bases from J, the gap between germline ends came to 8 bases. The CDR3 is CASSPRDETDTQYF. The CDR3 DNA is TGTGCCAGCTCACCACGTGACGAAACAGATACGCAGTATTTT.

The chain links TRBV15 to TRBJ2-6; D is unclear. This CDR3 is 15 amino acids long. V lost 1 base and J lost 1, with 5 bases in between. Germline lookup yields CDR1 LNHNV and CDR2 YYDKDF (reference sequence). CDR3 DNA: TGTGCCACCAGCAGAGGGGCGTCTGGGGCCAACGTCCTGACTTTC. The encoded protein is CATSRGASGANVLTF. The entire variable domain, with the rest obtained from reference TRBV15 and TRBJ2-6, is as follows: DAMVIQNPRYQVTQFGKPVTLSCSQTLNHNVMYWYQQKSSQAPKLLFHYYDKDFNNEADTPDNFQSRRPNTSFCFLDIRSPGLGDTAMYLCATSRGASGANVLTFGAGSRLTVL.

This clone was seen a single time. The V and J genes are TRBV30 and TRBJ2-7, with 9 bases identical to TRBD1. This CDR3 has 14 residues. V shed 4 bases and J 1 base; nucleotides not matched to a gene: 5. Germline V gene lookup returns CDR1 GTSNPN and CDR2 SVGIG (reference sequence). CDR3 amino acids: CAWNQQGASYEQYF. The CDR3 coding sequence is TGTGCCTGGAACCAACAGGGGGCGTCCTACGAGCAGTACTTC.

The V call is TRBV7-9, the J call TRBJ1-5, with a tentative D call TRBD1 (5 bases). The V end lost 4 bases, the J end lost 3 bases, and 7 bases lay between the germline ends. The CDR3 sequence is 13 residues long. Germline CDR1 is SEHNR and CDR2 is FQNEAQ (reference sequence). CDR3 sequence: CASSSQVNQPQHF. The CDR3 DNA sequence: TGTGCCAGCAGCTCACAGGTCAATCAGCCCCAGCATTTT. Full variable domain (outside the CDR3, taken from reference TRBV7-9 and TRBJ1-5): DTGVSQNPRHKITKRGQNVTFRCDPISEHNRLYWYRQTLGQGPEFLTYFQNEAQLEKSRLLSDRFSAERPKGSFSTLEIQRTEQGDSAMYLCASSSQVNQPQHFGDGTRLSIL.

This clone was detected a few times. CDR3 residues: CASSLLGAGAQPQHF. The CDR3 coding sequence is TGTGCCAGCAGCTTATTAGGCGCGGGGGCTCAGCCCCAGCATTTT. The chain links TRBV11-2 to TRBJ1-5; D is possibly TRBD1 (6 bases). Trimming took 2 bases from V and 6 from J, leaving 14 bases between them. This CDR3 comprises 15 residues. Germline V CDR1 and CDR2: SGHAT, FQNNGV.

The genes are TRBV29-1 and TRBJ1-1, with a possible D match to TRBD1 (6 bases). Between the trimmed V and J ends, which lost 7 bases and 0 bases, there was a span of 12 bases. CDR1 and CDR2 from the germline V gene are SQVTM and ANQGSEA. There are 13 residues in the CDR3. The CDR3 sequence: CSGHRELNTEAFF. The DNA of the CDR3 is TGCAGCGGACACAGGGAATTGAACACTGAAGCTTTCTTT.

The chain carries TRBV25-1 and TRBJ2-7, with no clear D. This CDR3 spans 14 amino acids. Trimming removed 3 bases from V and 1 base from J, with 10 bases in between. Germline CDR1 MGHDK, CDR2 SYGVNS. The CDR3 DNA sequence: TGTGCCAGCAGTGATCAGGAATCTTCCTACGAGCAGTACTTC. It specifies CASSDQESSYEQYF.

The genes are TRBV6-1 and TRBJ1-5; D not certain. Trimming cost V 1 base and J 5 bases, with 12 bases left between them. Germline assignment: CDR1 MNHNS and CDR2 SASEGT. The CDR3 loop spans 15 amino acids. The CDR3 protein is CASSEGAGRYQPQHF. The CDR3 region has the DNA TGTGCCAGCAGTGAAGGAGCGGGCAGATATCAGCCCCAGCATTTT.

The V and J genes are TRBV5-6 and TRBJ2-2; D gene ambiguous. Deletions cut 0 bases from V and 1 base from J, with 10 bases between. CDR3 size: 16 residues. Germline CDR1 and CDR2: SGHDT and YYEEEE. The CDR3 DNA is TGTGCCAGCAGCTTGGGACGCTGGGTGAACACCGGGGAGCTGTTTTTT. Encoded protein: CASSLGRWVNTGELFF.

The chain links TRBV7-9 to TRBJ2-6; weak D call: TRBD2 (5 bases). Germline V gene sequence: CDR1 SEHNR, CDR2 FQNEAQ (reference sequence). The ends were cut back, 3 bases at V and 2 bases at J, with 5 bases in the middle. The CDR3 is made up of 14 amino acids. The CDR3 loop is CASSFGAGANVLTF. The CDR3 bases are TGTGCCAGCAGCTTCGGGGCTGGGGCCAACGTCCTGACTTTC.

This clone was observed a few times. The chain links TRBV29-1 to TRBJ1-2; D might be TRBD1 (5 bases). With 6 bases removed from V and 8 bases from J, the gap between germline ends came to 16 bases. The CDR3 has 12 residues. CDR1 SQVTM and CDR2 ANQGSEA come from the germline V gene. The CDR3 is CSVETALEGYTF. The CDR3 DNA is TGCAGCGTGGAGACAGCATTAGAAGGCTACACCTTC.

J is TRBJ1-5 and V is TRBV2, with D unclear. Germline CDR1 reads SNHLY; CDR2 reads FYNNEI. Between the trimmed V and J ends, which lost 6 bases and 3 bases, there was a span of 9 bases. CDR3 size: 13 residues. CDR3: CASRGISNQPQHF. The CDR3 DNA is TGTGCCAGCAGGGGAATCTCCAATCAGCCCCAGCATTTT.

The chain has TRBV4-1 and TRBJ1-6, with unresolved D. CDR1 MGHRA and CDR2 YSYEKL come from the germline V gene. V was cut by 0 bases and J by 5 bases, with 5 bases left in between. CDR3 length: 14 amino acids. The CDR3 reads CASSQEVNNSPLHF. The CDR3 DNA sequence: TGCGCCAGCAGCCAAGAAGTTAATAATTCACCCCTCCACTTT.

This chain connects TRBV19 to TRBJ1-5, with 7 nucleotides matching TRBD1. V trimming: 7 bases; J trimming: 4 bases; junction bases outside the gene matches: 4. From germline, CDR1 is LNHDA and CDR2 SQIVND (reference sequence). The CDR3 runs to 13 residues. The CDR3 nucleotides are TGTGCCAGTAATCCCAGGGGGAATCAGCCCCAGCATTTT. It translates to CASNPRGNQPQHF.

The table lists this clone with a few counts. V usage is TRBV5-1 and J usage is TRBJ2-6; D gene ambiguous. Trimming removed 4 bases at V and 1 base at J, with 9 bases between. Germline assignment: CDR1 SGHRS and CDR2 YFSETQ. The CDR3 is 15 amino acids. Written as DNA, the CDR3 is TGCGCCAGCAGCGCAGGAGCGTCTGGGGCCAACGTCCTGACTTTC. Its protein product is CASSAGASGANVLTF.

The genes are TRBV9 and TRBJ2-5, with D possibly called TRBD1 or TRBD2 (5 bases each). This CDR3 comprises 15 residues. The germline V gene has CDR1 SGDLS and CDR2 YYNGEE. V lost 3 bases and J lost 5, with 17 bases in between. The CDR3 nucleotides read TGTGCCAGCAGCGGCGGGTTGGGGGTCGGGGAGACCCAGTACTTC. It encodes CASSGGLGVGETQYF.

This chain uses TRBV9 with TRBJ2-2; D is uncertain. Trimming pared 0 bases from V and 3 bases from J, leaving 9 bases between. This CDR3 has 15 residues. Germline CDR1 and CDR2: SGDLS and YYNGEE. The CDR3 loop reads CASSVVARDTGELFF. The DNA for the CDR3 is TGTGCCAGCAGCGTAGTGGCCAGAGACACCGGGGAGCTGTTTTTT.

This clone has a handful of counts. V gene TRBV5-1 combines with J gene TRBJ1-6; D is unresolved. Trimming stripped 2 bases from V and 0 bases from J, with 9 bases between. This CDR3 is built from 16 residues. Per germline, CDR1 SGHRS and CDR2 YFSETQ. As DNA, the CDR3 is TGCGCCAGCAGCTTCGCAGAATTCTCCTATAATTCACCCCTCCACTTT. This translates into CASSFAEFSYNSPLHF.

As to this clone: This same CDR3 is encoded by further DNA sequences in the sample. The chain is built from TRBV6-5 and TRBJ1-2; D not certain. V lost 8 bases and J lost 2, with 12 bases in between. Germline values: CDR1 MNHEY, CDR2 SVGAGI. The CDR3 sequence is 13 residues long. This chain's CDR3 is CASSPTGNYGYTF. The CDR3, as DNA: TGTGCCAGCTCTCCGACCGGGAACTATGGCTACACCTTC.

This chain connects TRBV6-5 to TRBJ1-5; possibly TRBD1 for D (5 bases). This CDR3 has 14 residues. V gave up 5 bases and J gave up 3 bases, with 11 bases separating them. CDR1 and CDR2 from the germline V gene are MNHEY and SVGAGI. The CDR3 nucleotides read TGTGCCAGCAGTCCAGTGGGACCCAATCAGCCCCAGCATTTT. This encodes CASSPVGPNQPQHF.

This chain uses TRBV6-6 with TRBJ1-3, with D unresolved. The CDR3 sequence is 13 residues long. V gave up 5 bases and J gave up 7 bases, with 12 bases separating them. Per the germline V gene, CDR1 is MNHNY and CDR2 is SVGAGI (reference sequence). The CDR3 nucleotides read TGTGCCAGCAGTCCTCCCCGTGGGAACACCATATATTTT. It yields the protein CASSPPRGNTIYF.